This T cell receptor (beta chain) derives from a study of circulating and synovial CD4+ cells in juvenile arthritis. TCRdb's table, derived via immunoSEQ multiplex PCR, lists solely in-frame clones and lacks some. This table holds 34,000 or so clones, approximately 93% found once. This clone occurred a few times. Material for sequencing was CD4+ T cells from blood. The TCR comes from a human donor with juvenile idiopathic arthritis.

The CDR3 bases are TGTGCCAGTAGTACATGGGACAGCTGGCGCCGTGCAACTAATGAAAAACTGTTTTTT. Amino acid sequence: CASSTWDSWRRATNEKLFF. The V and J genes are TRBV19 and TRBJ1-4; 7 positions agree with TRBD1. V lost 4 bases to trimming and J lost 0 bases; unmatched junction nucleotides: 14. Germline-derived CDR1 and CDR2 are LNHDA and SQIVND (reference sequence). This CDR3 contains 19 residues.